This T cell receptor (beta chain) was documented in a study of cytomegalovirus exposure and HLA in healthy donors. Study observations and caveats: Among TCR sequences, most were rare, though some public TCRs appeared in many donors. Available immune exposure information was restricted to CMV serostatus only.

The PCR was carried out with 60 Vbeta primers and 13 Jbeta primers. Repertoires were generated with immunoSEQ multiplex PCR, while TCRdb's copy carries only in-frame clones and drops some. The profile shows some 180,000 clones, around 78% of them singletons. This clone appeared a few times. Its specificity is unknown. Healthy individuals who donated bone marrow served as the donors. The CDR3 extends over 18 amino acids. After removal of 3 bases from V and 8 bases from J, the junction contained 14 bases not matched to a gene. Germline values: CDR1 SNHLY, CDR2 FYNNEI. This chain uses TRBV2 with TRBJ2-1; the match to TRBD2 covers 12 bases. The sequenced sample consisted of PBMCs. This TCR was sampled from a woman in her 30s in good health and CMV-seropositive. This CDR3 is CASSDAGGLAGLEDEQFF. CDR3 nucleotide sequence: TGTGCCAGCAGTGATGCCGGTGGACTAGCGGGACTGGAGGATGAGCAGTTCTTC.